These 26 T cell receptor beta chains originate from one sample sequenced in a study of OX40 agonist ivuxolimab in advanced cancers. Only in-frame clones appear in the TCRdb table, and some are missing; sequencing was by immunoSEQ multiplex PCR. This table has 60,000 to 90,000 clones, just over 85% appearing once. Specimen: CD4+ or CD8+ T cells sorted from blood, collected in a trial of the OX40 agonist ivuxolimab. These receptors were taken from an adult with an advanced solid tumor such as melanoma, head and neck, liver or kidney cancer.

V gene TRBV6-1 combines with J gene TRBJ2-7; 8 bases are shared with TRBD1. The CDR3 has 13 residues. J was trimmed by 1 base and V by 11 bases; bases with no gene match: 7. The germline CDR1 and CDR2 sequences are MNHNS and SASEGT. CDR3 protein: CAGGQGWSYEQYF. In DNA, the CDR3 is TGTGCCGGAGGACAGGGATGGTCCTACGAGCAGTACTTC.

The rearrangement uses TRBV6-1 and TRBJ1-1; D is perhaps TRBD1 (6 bases). This CDR3 comprises 14 residues. Germline assignment: CDR1 MNHNS and CDR2 SASEGT. Deletions cut 10 bases from V and 5 bases from J, with 20 bases between. The chain's CDR3 is CAIKPPGHRTEAFF. The CDR3 coding sequence is TGTGCCATTAAACCTCCGGGACATCGAACTGAAGCTTTCTTT.

This sequence joins TRBV15 and TRBJ2-7; 10 bases are a match to TRBD2. The germline V gene encodes CDR1 LNHNV and CDR2 YYDKDF (reference sequence). J lost 7 bases, V lost 1 base, and 7 bases had no gene match. The CDR3 covers 15 residues. CDR3 bases: TGTGCCACCAGCAGAGGCGGTCTAGCGGGGGATGAGCAGTACTTC. The encoded protein is CATSRGGLAGDEQYF.

The V call is TRBV28, the J call TRBJ1-4; D is perhaps TRBD1 (5 bases). V dropped 3 bases and J dropped 11 bases, with 13 bases sitting between them. Germline CDR1 MDHEN, CDR2 SYDVKM. The CDR3 is 13 amino acids. As DNA, the CDR3 is TGTGCCAGCAGTTTTGAGCAGGGCAGGAAACTGTTTTTT. Its protein is CASSFEQGRKLFF.

The rearrangement uses TRBV18 and TRBJ1-1, with 9 bases identical to TRBD1. The CDR3 contains 15 residues. Germline CDR1 reads KGHSH; CDR2 reads LQKENI. The J segment lost 0 bases and the V segment lost 2 bases, leaving 1 base of the junction unmatched. The CDR3 DNA is TGTGCCAGCTCACCAGGGGACAGGGTGAACACTGAAGCTTTCTTT. Translation: CASSPGDRVNTEAFF.

The rearrangement uses TRBV6-6 and TRBJ2-1; weak D call: TRBD2 (5 bases). The CDR3 is made up of 15 amino acids. The V gene lost 5 bases and the J gene lost 0 bases, with 11 bases spanning the gap. Germline V CDR1 and CDR2: MNHNY, SVGAGI (reference sequence). The DNA for the CDR3 is TGTGCCAGCAGTCGGACTCAGAGCTCCTACAATGAGCAGTTCTTC. It is translated as CASSRTQSSYNEQFF.

The chain links TRBV30 to TRBJ1-5, with a weak D call TRBD1 (6 bases). The germline V gene has CDR1 GTSNPN and CDR2 SVGIG (reference sequence). This CDR3 has 16 residues. V was trimmed by 2 bases and J by 1 base, leaving 15 bases between them. The CDR3 DNA sequence: TGTGCCTGGAGTTCGGAGGGGGGATGGAGCAATCAGCCCCAGCATTTT. This translates into CAWSSEGGWSNQPQHF.

The chain couples TRBV7-2 to TRBJ2-7; TRBD1 or TRBD2 may be the D gene (5 bases each). This CDR3 region has 13 residues. V dropped 6 bases and J dropped 4 bases, with 13 bases sitting between them. The V gene's germline CDR1 is SGHTA and CDR2 FQGNSA. In DNA form, the CDR3 reads TGTGCCAGCAGGAGGGACGGATTATACGAGCAGTACTTC. As protein: CASRRDGLYEQYF.

In DNA, the CDR3 is TGTGCCAGCTCACCCAGATACGAAAACACCGGGGAGCTGTTTTTT. It translates to CASSPRYENTGELFF. V gene TRBV18 combines with J gene TRBJ2-2; no reliable D call. Germline values: CDR1 KGHSH, CDR2 LQKENI. The V gene lost 3 bases and the J gene lost 2 bases, with 10 bases spanning the gap. The CDR3 loop spans 15 amino acids.

The chain has TRBV2 and TRBJ1-4; 7 bases line up with TRBD1. The CDR3 length is 14 residues. Germline CDR1 reads SNHLY; CDR2 reads FYNNEI. J lost 3 bases, V lost 6 bases, and 4 bases had no gene match. The chain's CDR3 is CASRPGQPNEKLFF. CDR3 DNA sequence: TGTGCCAGCAGACCGGGACAGCCTAATGAAAAACTGTTTTTT.

CDR3 region: CASSPPGQGAGELFF. In DNA form, the CDR3 reads TGTGCCAGCTCACCACCGGGACAGGGAGCCGGGGAGCTGTTTTTT. The chain joins TRBV18 to TRBJ2-2, with 9 bases matching TRBD1. The V segment lost 0 bases and the J segment 6 bases; nucleotides outside the gene matches: 2. Germline V gene data show CDR1 as KGHSH and CDR2 as LQKENI. The CDR3 has 15 amino acids.

This chain links TRBV9 with TRBJ1-6, with D tentatively TRBD1 (6 bases). Between the trimmed V and J ends, which lost 3 bases and 9 bases, there was a span of 13 bases. There are 14 residues in the CDR3. The V gene's germline CDR1 is SGDLS and CDR2 YYNGEE. The CDR3 coding sequence is TGTGCCAGCAGCGAGGGGGTCCGGACTTCACCCCTCCACTTT. It is translated as CASSEGVRTSPLHF. The entire variable domain, with the rest obtained from reference TRBV9 and TRBJ1-6, is as follows: DSGVTQTPKHLITATGQRVTLRCSPRSGDLSVYWYQQSLDQGLQFLIQYYNGEERAKGNILERFSAQQFPDLHSELNLSSLELGDSALYFCASSEGVRTSPLHFGNGTRLTVT.

This clone has just one count. This sequence joins TRBV5-1 and TRBJ2-6; TRBD1 agrees at 11 bases. The CDR3 contains 18 residues. The V gene end was trimmed by 0 bases and the J gene end by 4 bases; junction bases not matched to a gene: 6. Per germline, CDR1 SGHRS and CDR2 YFSETQ. The CDR3 nucleotides are TGCGCCAGCAGCTTGGCCGGGACAGGGGGAGCCGGGGCCAACGTCCTGACTTTC. Protein product: CASSLAGTGGAGANVLTF.

The chain recombines TRBV7-2 with TRBJ1-2; 7 bases are a match to TRBD1. V shed 5 bases, J shed 6 bases, and the junction held 12 bases outside the gene matches. Germline values: CDR1 SGHTA, CDR2 FQGNSA. The length of the CDR3 is 15 residues. The CDR3 here is CASSTYRGELDGYTF. The CDR3 nucleotides read TGTGCCAGCAGCACATACAGGGGCGAGCTAGATGGCTACACCTTC.

V is TRBV4-1 and J is TRBJ2-7; 8 nucleotides line up with TRBD1. The CDR3 is made up of 19 amino acids. The V gene end was trimmed by 0 bases and the J gene end by 0 bases; junction bases not matched to a gene: 13. CDR1 is MGHRA, CDR2 YSYEKL, per germline. The CDR3, as DNA: TGCGCCAGCAGCCAAGATTCCAGGGGGCGCACGGTAGGCTCCTACGAGCAGTACTTC. This sequence encodes CASSQDSRGRTVGSYEQYF.

The chain links TRBV29-1 to TRBJ1-5, with 9 bases identical to TRBD1. After removal of 7 bases from V and 9 bases from J, the junction contained 13 bases not matched to a gene. The CDR3 loop spans 14 amino acids. CDR1 and CDR2 (germline): SQVTM, ANQGSEA. Written as DNA, the CDR3 is TGCAGCGCTTCCCAGGGACAGGGCCATGGGCCCCAGCATTTT. It translates to CSASQGQGHGPQHF.

The CDR3 reads CASSLPGGGRAYGYTF. CDR3 sequence (DNA): TGTGCCAGCAGTTTACCAGGTGGGGGGCGCGCCTATGGCTACACCTTC. V usage is TRBV28 and J usage is TRBJ1-2; tentatively, D is TRBD1 (6 bases). Germline lookup yields CDR1 MDHEN and CDR2 SYDVKM. The CDR3 totals 16 residues. The V end was cut by 2 bases, the J end by 4 bases, with 17 bases between.

This clone was recorded a few times. The chain couples TRBV7-6 to TRBJ2-1; D might be TRBD2 (6 bases). V lost 5 bases and J lost 2, with 10 bases in between. Germline CDR1 and CDR2: SGHVS and FNYEAQ. The CDR3 loop spans 14 amino acids. CDR3 coding DNA: TGTGCCAGCAGCCGGGGGACCACCTACAATGAGCAGTTCTTC. Its protein is CASSRGTTYNEQFF.

V usage is TRBV6-5 and J usage is TRBJ1-5, with 7 bases fitting TRBD1. Germline V lookup: CDR1 MNHEY, CDR2 SVGAGI. V shed 6 bases, J shed 5 bases, and the junction held 4 bases outside the gene matches. The CDR3 sequence is 13 residues long. The CDR3, as DNA: TGTGCCAGCAGCTGGGACAGAGATCAGCCCCAGCATTTT. It yields the protein CASSWDRDQPQHF.

Remarks on this clone: Additional DNA sequences in this sample encode the identical CDR3. The J gene is TRBJ1-1, the V gene TRBV7-2; no clear D gene. The CDR3 totals 14 residues. V lost 0 bases, J lost 5 bases, and 10 bases lay in between. CDR1 is SGHTA, CDR2 FQGNSA, per germline. The CDR3 loop reads CASSLAGGRTEAFF. As DNA, the CDR3 is TGTGCCAGCAGCTTAGCGGGCGGGCGGACTGAAGCTTTCTTT.

J is TRBJ2-3 and V is TRBV5-1, with D perhaps matching TRBD2 (6 bases). V was clipped by 0 bases and J by 0 bases, with 11 bases between them. This CDR3 region has 16 residues. CDR1 is SGHRS, CDR2 YFSETQ, per germline. CDR3 coding DNA: TGCGCCAGCAGCTTGGGGGGAGGACGAAGCACAGATACGCAGTATTTT. It codes for CASSLGGGRSTDTQYF.

V gene TRBV5-1 combines with J gene TRBJ1-1; no firm D call. This CDR3 comprises 17 residues. Germline loops: CDR1 SGHRS, CDR2 YFSETQ. V was pared by 0 bases and J by 1 base, with 16 bases between. CDR3 region: CASSLVGGYMGNTEAFF. The CDR3 nucleotides are TGCGCCAGCAGCTTGGTAGGAGGGTACATGGGGAACACTGAAGCTTTCTTT.

This clone was counted between two and nine times. The genes are TRBV7-2 and TRBJ2-1; D possibly corresponds to TRBD2 (5 bases). Germline values: CDR1 SGHTA, CDR2 FQGNSA. The V end lost 4 bases, the J end lost 7 bases, and 8 bases lay between the germline ends. There are 12 residues in the CDR3. Written as DNA, the CDR3 is TGTGCCAGCAGCTACACGGGAAATGAGCAGTTCTTC. Amino acid sequence: CASSYTGNEQFF.

This rearrangement joins TRBV7-9 to TRBJ1-2; 7 nucleotides line up with TRBD1. V dropped 5 bases and J dropped 12; count of bases not matched to a gene: 15. CDR1 is SEHNR, CDR2 FQNEAQ, per germline (reference sequence). CDR3 size: 14 residues. CDR3 in DNA: TGTGCCAGCAGCCCCGGGGGGGGGACAGAAAAAAACACCTTC. Amino acids: CASSPGGGTEKNTF.

The genes are TRBV18 and TRBJ2-5, with TRBD1 matching 9 bases. The CDR3 extends over 18 amino acids. Germline V CDR1 and CDR2: KGHSH, LQKENI. Losses at the gene ends were 2 bases for V and 2 bases for J; bases not matched to a gene: 12. CDR3 nucleotides: TGTGCCAGCTCACCAATCCTGGGACAGGGCCGAGGGCAAGAGACCCAGTACTTC. Protein product: CASSPILGQGRGQETQYF.

This clone was detected once. The V call is TRBV4-3, the J call TRBJ2-7, with TRBD1 matching 8 bases. In germline, CDR1 is LGHNA, CDR2 YSLEER. The length of the CDR3 is 15 residues. The J segment lost 2 bases and the V segment lost 1 base, leaving 4 bases of the junction unmatched. The CDR3 here is CASSQGQGYPYEQYF. The CDR3 DNA is TGCGCCAGCAGCCAAGGACAGGGGTACCCCTACGAGCAGTACTTC.